This T cell receptor (beta chain) is from a study of neurological immune-mediated disorders. The germline V gene has CDR1 ENHRY and CDR2 SYGVKD. The CDR3 extends over 13 amino acids. V dropped 5 bases and J dropped 6; count of bases not matched to a gene: 3. A 10-nucleotide random UMI tagged transcripts in template-switch 5'RACE cDNA synthesis. TCRdb processed the 5' RACE reads anew with MiXCR; each CDR3 protein has one entry. Of fewer than 65,000 distinct CDR3 sequences listed, roughly 4.6% are singletons. In the case of this clonotype: A much more abundant neighbour one base away suggests this may be a read error.

What was sequenced was PBMCs. The genes are TRBV10-3 and TRBJ1-5, with 8 nucleotides matching TRBD1. The sequence was obtained from a man in his fifties with multiple sclerosis. CDR3 residues: CAISQGAVQPQHF. For the CDR3, the DNA is TGTGCCATCAGTCAGGGGGCGGTTCAGCCCCAGCATTTT.